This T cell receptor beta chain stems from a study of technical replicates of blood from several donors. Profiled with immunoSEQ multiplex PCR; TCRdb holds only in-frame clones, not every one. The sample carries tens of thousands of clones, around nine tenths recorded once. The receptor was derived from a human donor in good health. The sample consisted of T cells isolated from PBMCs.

The CDR3 DNA is TGTGCCAGCAGTTACTCGAAGGGAGGAGCTTTCTTT. It encodes CASSYSKGGAFF. V usage is TRBV6-6 and J usage is TRBJ1-1, with unresolved D. From germline, CDR1 is MNHNY and CDR2 SVGAGI (reference sequence). The CDR3 spans 12 residues. Trimming shortened V by 0 bases and J by 10 bases, and 9 bases separated the two germline ends.